This note documents a single TCR beta chain sequence. Profiled with immunoSEQ multiplex PCR; TCRdb holds only in-frame clones, not every one. The sample lists around 60,000 clones, 70% to 90% seen once, with about 15% in the top ten. The sample is drawn from a study of blood T cell repertoires in COVID-19. Overall study context: Sample material is recorded as cDNA or gDNA derived from T cells, B-cell-depleted T cells, or PBMCs.

The germline V gene encodes CDR1 SGHAT and CDR2 FQNNGV. CDR3 size: 14 residues. The ends were cut back, 1 base at V and 0 bases at J, with 4 bases in the middle. This rearrangement joins TRBV11-2 to TRBJ1-3; D gene uncertain. The sample consisted of peripheral blood. This receptor was obtained from a man older than 75 with acute or convalescent COVID-19. The CDR3 is CASSLVHSGNTIYF. DNA of the CDR3: TGTGCCAGCAGCTTAGTTCACTCTGGAAACACCATATATTTT.